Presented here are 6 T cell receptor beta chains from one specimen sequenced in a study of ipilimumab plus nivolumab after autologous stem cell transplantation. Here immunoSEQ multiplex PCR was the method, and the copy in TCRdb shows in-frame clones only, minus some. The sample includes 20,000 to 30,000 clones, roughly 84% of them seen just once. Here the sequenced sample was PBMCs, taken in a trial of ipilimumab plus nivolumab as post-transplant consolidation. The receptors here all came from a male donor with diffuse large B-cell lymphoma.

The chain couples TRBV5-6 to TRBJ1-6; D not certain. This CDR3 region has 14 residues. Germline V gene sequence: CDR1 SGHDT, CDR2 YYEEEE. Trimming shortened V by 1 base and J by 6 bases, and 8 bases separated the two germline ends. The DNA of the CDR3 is TGTGCCAGCAGCTTGACTCTTAGTAATTCACCCCTCCACTTT. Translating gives CASSLTLSNSPLHF.

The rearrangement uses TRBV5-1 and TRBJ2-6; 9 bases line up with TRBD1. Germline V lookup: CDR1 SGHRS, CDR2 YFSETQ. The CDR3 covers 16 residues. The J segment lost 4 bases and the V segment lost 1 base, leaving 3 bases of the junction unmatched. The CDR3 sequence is CASSLIQGAGANVLTF. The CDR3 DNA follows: TGCGCCAGCAGCTTGATACAGGGGGCGGGGGCCAACGTCCTGACTTTC.

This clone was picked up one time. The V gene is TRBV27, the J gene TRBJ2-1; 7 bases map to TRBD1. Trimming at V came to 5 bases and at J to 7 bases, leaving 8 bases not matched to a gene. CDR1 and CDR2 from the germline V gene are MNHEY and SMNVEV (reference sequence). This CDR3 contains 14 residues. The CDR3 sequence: CASSDRQGANEQFF. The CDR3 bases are TGTGCCAGCAGTGATAGACAGGGCGCAAATGAGCAGTTCTTC.

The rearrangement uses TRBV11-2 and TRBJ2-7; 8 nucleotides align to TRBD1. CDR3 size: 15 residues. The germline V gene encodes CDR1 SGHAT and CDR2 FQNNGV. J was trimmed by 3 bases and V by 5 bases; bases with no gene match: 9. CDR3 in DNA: TGTGCCAGCAGCGACGACAGGGGAGGACTCTACGAGCAGTACTTC. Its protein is CASSDDRGGLYEQYF. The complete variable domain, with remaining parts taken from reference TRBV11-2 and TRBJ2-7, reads EAGVAQSPRYKIIEKRQSVAFWCNPISGHATLYWYQQILGQGPKLLIQFQNNGVVDDSQLPKDRFSAERLKGVDSTLKIQPAKLEDSAVYLCASSDDRGGLYEQYFGPGTRLTVT.

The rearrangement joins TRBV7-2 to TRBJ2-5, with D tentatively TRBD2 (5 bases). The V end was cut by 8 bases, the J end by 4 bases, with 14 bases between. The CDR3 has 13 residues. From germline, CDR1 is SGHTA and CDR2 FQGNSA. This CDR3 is CASRPGVAETQYF. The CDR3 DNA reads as TGTGCCAGCCGTCCCGGGGTAGCAGAGACCCAGTACTTC.

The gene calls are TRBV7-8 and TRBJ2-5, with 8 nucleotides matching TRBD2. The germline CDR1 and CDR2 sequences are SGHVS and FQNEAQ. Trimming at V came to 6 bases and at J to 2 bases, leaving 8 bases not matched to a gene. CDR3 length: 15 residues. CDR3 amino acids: CASRPGAGGQETQYF. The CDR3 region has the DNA TGTGCCAGCAGGCCGGGCGCGGGGGGACAAGAGACCCAGTACTTC.